This T cell receptor beta chain comes out of a study of tumor-infiltrating lymphocytes in localized non-small cell lung cancer. Overall study context: Tumor tissue and non-adjacent uninvolved lung came from each patient. Study-wide results and caveats: Different pieces of the same tissue went to different assays, confounding technical variation with intratumor heterogeneity.

Germline assignment: CDR1 ENHRY and CDR2 SYGVKD. This CDR3 has 13 amino acids. V shed 10 bases and J 5 bases; nucleotides not matched to a gene: 4. With respect to this clone: No antigen is known for it.

TCRdb's table, derived via immunoSEQ multiplex PCR, lists solely in-frame clones and lacks some. Counted here are 13,000 to 15,000 clones, approximately 68% occurring once; the ten biggest clones make up over 20%. The rearrangement links TRBV10-3 to TRBJ2-7, with 14 bases matching TRBD2. The sample comprised uninvolved lung tissue not adjacent to the tumor. The TCR comes from a human donor with non-small cell lung cancer. The CDR3 protein is CATGTSGGHEQYF. The CDR3 bases are TGTGCCACCGGGACTAGCGGGGGCCACGAGCAGTACTTC.